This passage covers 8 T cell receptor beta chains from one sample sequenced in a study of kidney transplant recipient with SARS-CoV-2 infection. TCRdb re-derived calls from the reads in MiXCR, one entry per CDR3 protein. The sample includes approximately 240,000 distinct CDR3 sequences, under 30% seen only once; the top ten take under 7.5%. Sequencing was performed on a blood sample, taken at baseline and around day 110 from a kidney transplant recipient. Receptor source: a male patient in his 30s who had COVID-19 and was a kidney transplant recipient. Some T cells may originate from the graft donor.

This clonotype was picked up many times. CDR3 nucleotide sequence: TGTGCCAGCAGCTTGGCCGGATTTGGGGAGGGGGCCGACGAGCAGTACTTC. Its protein product is CASSLAGFGEGADEQYF. V is TRBV5-6 and J is TRBJ2-7; D possibly matches TRBD1 or TRBD2 (7 bases each). This CDR3 comprises 17 residues. Deletions cut 0 bases from V and 5 bases from J, with 21 bases between. The germline gives CDR1 SGHDT, CDR2 YYEEEE.

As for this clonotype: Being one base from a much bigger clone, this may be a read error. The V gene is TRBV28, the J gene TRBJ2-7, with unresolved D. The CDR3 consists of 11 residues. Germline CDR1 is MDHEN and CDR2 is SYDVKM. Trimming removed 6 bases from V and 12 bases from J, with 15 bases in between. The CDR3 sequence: CASSQPGKRYF. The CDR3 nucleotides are TGTGCCAGCAGCCAGCCTGGAAAGCGGTACTTC.

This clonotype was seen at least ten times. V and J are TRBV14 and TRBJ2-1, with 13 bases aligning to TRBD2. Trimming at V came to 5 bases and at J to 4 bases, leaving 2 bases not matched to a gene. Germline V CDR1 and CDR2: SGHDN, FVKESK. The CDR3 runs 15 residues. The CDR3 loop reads CASSWTSGSYNEQFF. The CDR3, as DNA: TGTGCCAGCAGCTGGACTAGCGGGAGTTACAATGAGCAGTTCTTC.

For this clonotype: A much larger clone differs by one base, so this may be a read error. CDR3 nucleotide sequence: TGTGCCAGCAGCTTAGTCGATGGGGGTCTCTCTGGAAACACCATATATTTT. This encodes CASSLVDGGLSGNTIYF. The chain recombines TRBV7-9 with TRBJ1-3, with a possible D match to TRBD1 (5 bases). Germline-derived CDR1 and CDR2 are SEHNR and FQNEAQ (reference sequence). The length of the CDR3 is 17 residues. Trimming removed 1 base at V and 0 bases at J, with 13 bases between.

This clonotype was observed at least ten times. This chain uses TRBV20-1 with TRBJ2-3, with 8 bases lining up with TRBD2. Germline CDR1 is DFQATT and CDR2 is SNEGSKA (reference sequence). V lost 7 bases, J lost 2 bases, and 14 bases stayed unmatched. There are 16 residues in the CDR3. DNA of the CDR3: TGCAGTGGGGAAGACGGCGGGAGGCACGACACAGATACGCAGTATTTT. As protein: CSGEDGGRHDTDTQYF.

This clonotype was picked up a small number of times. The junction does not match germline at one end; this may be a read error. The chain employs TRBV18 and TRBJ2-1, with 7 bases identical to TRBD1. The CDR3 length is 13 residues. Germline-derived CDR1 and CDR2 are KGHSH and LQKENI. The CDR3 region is CASSGTAGNGQFF. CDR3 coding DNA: TGTGCCAGCTCCGGGACAGCTGGGAATGGGCAGTTCTTC.

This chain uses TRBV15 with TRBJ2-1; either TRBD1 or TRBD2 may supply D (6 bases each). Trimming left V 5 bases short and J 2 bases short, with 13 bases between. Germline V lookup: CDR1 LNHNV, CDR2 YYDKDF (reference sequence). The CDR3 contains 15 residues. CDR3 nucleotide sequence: TGTGCCACCAGCCCGCGGGACAACGCCTACAATGAGCAGTTCTTC. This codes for CATSPRDNAYNEQFF.

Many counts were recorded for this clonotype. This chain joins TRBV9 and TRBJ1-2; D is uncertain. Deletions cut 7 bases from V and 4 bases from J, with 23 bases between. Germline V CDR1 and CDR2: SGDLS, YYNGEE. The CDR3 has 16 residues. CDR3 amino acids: CASVGTYSRKTYGYTF. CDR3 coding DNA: TGTGCCAGCGTAGGTACGTACTCAAGAAAGACCTATGGCTACACCTTC.